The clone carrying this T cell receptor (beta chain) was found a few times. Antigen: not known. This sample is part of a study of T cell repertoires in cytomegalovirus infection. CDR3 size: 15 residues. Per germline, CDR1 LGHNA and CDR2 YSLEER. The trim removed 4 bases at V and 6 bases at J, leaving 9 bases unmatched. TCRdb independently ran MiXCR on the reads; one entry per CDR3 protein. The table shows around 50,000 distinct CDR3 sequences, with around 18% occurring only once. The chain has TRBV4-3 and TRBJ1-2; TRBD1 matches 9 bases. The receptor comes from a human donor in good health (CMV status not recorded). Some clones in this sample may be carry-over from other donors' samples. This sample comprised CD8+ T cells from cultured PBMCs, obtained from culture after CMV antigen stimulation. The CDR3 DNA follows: TGCGCCAGCAGCCCGAGACGGGACAGGGTTGATGGCTACACCTTC. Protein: CASSPRRDRVDGYTF.